One and the same sample provided the 22 T cell receptor beta chains below, sequenced in a study of blood T cell repertoires in COVID-19. Produced via immunoSEQ multiplex PCR; TCRdb's table is partial and in-frame only. This table holds roughly 200,000 clones, roughly four fifths found once. Material for sequencing was peripheral blood. The source of these receptors is a woman aged 80 or over with COVID-19, enrolled during active disease.

This clone came up a few times. This chain uses TRBV25-1 with TRBJ1-1, with D tentatively TRBD1 (5 bases). Germline values: CDR1 MGHDK, CDR2 SYGVNS. The CDR3 is 17 amino acids. V gave up 5 bases and J gave up 0 bases, with 19 bases separating them. The CDR3 loop is CASSPQGGKGLNTEAFF. The CDR3, as DNA: TGTGCCAGCAGTCCTCAGGGAGGAAAGGGATTGAACACTGAAGCTTTCTTT.

The CDR3 nucleotides are TGTGCCAGCAGTCCACAGGGGGACTATGGCTACACCTTC. This codes for CASSPQGDYGYTF. The chain recombines TRBV6-6 with TRBJ1-2; 8 bases line up with TRBD1. After removal of 5 bases from V and 3 bases from J, the junction contained 2 bases not matched to a gene. The CDR3 is 13 amino acids. The germline CDR1 and CDR2 sequences are MNHNY and SVGAGI (reference sequence).

The chain recombines TRBV4-1 with TRBJ1-1; tentatively, D is TRBD1 (5 bases). V dropped 2 bases and J dropped 6 bases, with 13 bases sitting between them. Per germline, CDR1 MGHRA and CDR2 YSYEKL. The CDR3 length is 14 residues. The CDR3 here is CASSQPGRGSEAFF. CDR3 DNA: TGCGCCAGCAGCCAACCCGGGAGGGGATCTGAAGCTTTCTTT.

This chain connects TRBV6-5 to TRBJ1-2, with TRBD1 as a possible D gene (5 bases). The CDR3 is 15 residues long. Looked up from germline, CDR1 is MNHEY and CDR2 is SVGAGI. Trimming took off 3 bases at V and 3 bases at J, with 14 bases between the two ends. For the CDR3, the DNA is TGTGCCAGCAGTTATGACCCCCGGGGGGACTATGGCTACACCTTC. The encoded protein is CASSYDPRGDYGYTF.

The gene calls are TRBV6-5 and TRBJ1-2; the D is unclear. V gave up 6 bases and J gave up 1 base, with 15 bases separating them. Germline CDR1 and CDR2: MNHEY and SVGAGI. This CDR3 contains 15 residues. This CDR3 reads CASRGDLGVNYGYTF. CDR3 sequence (DNA): TGTGCCAGCAGGGGAGACCTGGGCGTTAACTATGGCTACACCTTC.

V usage is TRBV30 and J usage is TRBJ1-3, with D unresolved. The germline V and J ends were trimmed by 8 bases and 4 bases, with 15 bases remaining between them. The V gene's germline CDR1 is GTSNPN and CDR2 SVGIG (reference sequence). The CDR3 consists of 13 residues. The CDR3 spells CAGQPYPGNTIYF. The DNA for the CDR3 is TGTGCCGGGCAACCCTACCCCGGAAACACCATATATTTT.

This clone appeared once. This chain links TRBV6-1 with TRBJ1-6, with 10 positions matching TRBD1. There are 15 residues in the CDR3. The germline CDR1 and CDR2 sequences are MNHNS and SASEGT. Trimming took 2 bases from V and 8 from J; bases not matched to a gene: 3. The CDR3 sequence is CASSERDRGYSPLHF. DNA of the CDR3: TGTGCCAGCAGTGAAAGGGACAGGGGTTATTCACCCCTCCACTTT.

This clone has ten or more counts. This CDR3 reads CASSRGQGQPQHF. In nucleotides, the CDR3 is TGCGCCAGCAGCCGGGGGCAAGGACAGCCCCAGCATTTT. The chain has TRBV4-1 and TRBJ1-5; tentative D call: TRBD1 (6 bases). There are 13 residues in the CDR3. Trimming took off 4 bases at V and 7 bases at J, with 11 bases between the two ends. Germline V gene data show CDR1 as MGHRA and CDR2 as YSYEKL.

V gene TRBV27 combines with J gene TRBJ1-1; 9 bases match TRBD1. CDR3 length equals 15 residues. Trimming took 6 bases from V and 0 from J; bases not matched to a gene: 5. The germline gives CDR1 MNHEY, CDR2 SMNVEV (reference sequence). The CDR3 reads CASSRRTGVNTEAFF. The CDR3 DNA follows: TGTGCCAGCAGCCGTAGGACAGGGGTGAACACTGAAGCTTTCTTT.

This chain joins TRBV10-3 and TRBJ2-4; unclear D gene. Per the germline V gene, CDR1 is ENHRY and CDR2 is SYGVKD. V dropped 2 bases and J dropped 6 bases, with 11 bases sitting between them. The CDR3 totals 14 residues. CDR3 sequence (DNA): TGTGCCATCAGTGAGGAAACAGTCCGAAACATTCAGTACTTC. Residues: CAISEETVRNIQYF.

The CDR3: CASSPGTGLNEQFF. The CDR3 coding sequence is TGTGCCAGCTCACCCGGGACAGGGTTGAATGAGCAGTTCTTC. V is TRBV18 and J is TRBJ2-1, with 9 bases that match TRBD1. CDR1 and CDR2 (germline): KGHSH, LQKENI. The CDR3 has 14 residues. V shed 3 bases, J shed 7 bases, and the junction held 4 bases outside the gene matches.

The gene calls are TRBV9 and TRBJ1-5, with D possibly TRBD1 on 6 matching bases. This CDR3 is built from 15 residues. The germline gives CDR1 SGDLS, CDR2 YYNGEE. The V end lost 4 bases, the J end lost 1 base, and 12 bases lay between the germline ends. The CDR3 sequence is CASSLGHLSNQPQHF. The CDR3 coding sequence is TGTGCCAGCAGCTTGGGACACCTCAGCAATCAGCCCCAGCATTTT.

This rearrangement joins TRBV7-2 to TRBJ1-5, with TRBD1 as a possible D gene (6 bases). Trimming removed 8 bases at V and 3 bases at J, with 11 bases between. The CDR3 is 13 amino acids. From germline, CDR1 is SGHTA and CDR2 FQGNSA. The CDR3 loop is CASSDRLNQPQHF. The CDR3, as DNA: TGTGCCAGCTCGGACAGACTCAATCAGCCCCAGCATTTT.

V usage is TRBV7-6 and J usage is TRBJ2-5; the match to TRBD1 covers 11 bases. CDR1 is SGHVS and CDR2 is FNYEAQ in the germline V gene. Trimming removed 4 bases from V and 9 bases from J; junction bases left unmatched: 7. The CDR3 is 14 residues long. The CDR3 sequence: CASSWTGGQMAQYF. Written as DNA, the CDR3 is TGTGCCAGCAGCTGGACAGGGGGCCAGATGGCCCAGTACTTC.

Here the CDR3 reads CASSARRQAVPNYGYTF. As DNA, the CDR3 is TGTGCCAGCAGCGCTCGAAGGCAGGCCGTCCCTAACTATGGCTACACCTTC. The chain couples TRBV27 to TRBJ1-2; D call uncertain. V was trimmed by 6 bases and J by 0 bases, leaving 20 bases between them. The CDR3 is 17 residues long. Per germline, CDR1 MNHEY and CDR2 SMNVEV (reference sequence).

This clone turned up a few times. The chain carries TRBV14 and TRBJ2-2, with TRBD2 identical over 9 bases. Germline CDR1 is SGHDN and CDR2 is FVKESK. V shed 3 bases and J 7 bases; nucleotides not matched to a gene: 3. This CDR3 contains 14 residues. This CDR3 reads CASSHGGRGGELFF. The CDR3 nucleotides are TGTGCCAGCAGCCACGGCGGGAGGGGCGGGGAGCTGTTTTTT.

The chain carries TRBV6-4 and TRBJ1-1, with D perhaps TRBD1 (5 bases). Per the germline V gene, CDR1 is MRHNA and CDR2 is SNTAGT. This CDR3 has 13 residues. Trimming cost V 6 bases and J 0 bases, with 8 bases left between them. This chain's CDR3 is CASRTVLNTEAFF. The CDR3 DNA sequence: TGTGCCAGCAGGACAGTTCTGAACACTGAAGCTTTCTTT.

The J gene is TRBJ2-1, the V gene TRBV5-4; perhaps TRBD1 as D (5 bases). This CDR3 is 13 amino acids long. The V gene lost 4 bases and the J gene lost 4 bases, with 9 bases spanning the gap. CDR1 SGHNT and CDR2 YYREEE come from the germline V gene (reference sequence). CDR3 sequence (DNA): TGTGCCAGCAGCCCTGACAGTTACAATGAGCAGTTCTTC. This codes for CASSPDSYNEQFF.

The rearrangement links TRBV7-2 to TRBJ2-2; D is unclear. The CDR3 covers 14 residues. Germline CDR1 is SGHTA and CDR2 is FQGNSA. Trimming shortened V by 1 base and J by 1 base, and 4 bases separated the two germline ends. The CDR3 coding sequence is TGTGCCAGCAGCTTAGTCGTGAACACCGGGGAGCTGTTTTTT. Translated: CASSLVVNTGELFF.

The V gene is TRBV24-1, the J gene TRBJ2-3; 10 nucleotides match TRBD2. CDR1 is KGHDR, CDR2 SFDVKD, per germline. Germline trimming cut 5 bases from V and 3 bases from J; bases unmatched to any gene: 4. The CDR3 contains 15 residues. Here the CDR3 reads CATSGSGGGTDTQYF. As DNA, the CDR3 is TGTGCCACCAGTGGGAGCGGGGGGGGGACAGATACGCAGTATTTT.

The V and J genes are TRBV10-3 and TRBJ1-1; the D gene is possibly TRBD1 (6 bases). Germline assignment: CDR1 ENHRY and CDR2 SYGVKD. Trimming stripped 0 bases from V and 5 bases from J, with 13 bases between. This CDR3 has 15 residues. The CDR3 is CAISESAGGTTEAFF. CDR3 coding DNA: TGTGCCATCAGTGAGTCGGCGGGGGGGACAACTGAAGCTTTCTTT.

V is TRBV7-9 and J is TRBJ1-5; 8 bases line up with TRBD1. This CDR3 contains 14 residues. Germline V CDR1 and CDR2: SEHNR, FQNEAQ (reference sequence). Trimming removed 1 base from V and 5 bases from J; junction bases left unmatched: 1. The CDR3 loop is CASSLGTGYQPQHF. For the CDR3, the DNA is TGTGCCAGCAGCTTAGGGACAGGGTATCAGCCCCAGCATTTT.